The 14 T cell receptor beta chains in this list originate from one sample, sequenced in a study of technical replicates of blood from a few donors. Generated by immunoSEQ multiplex PCR, the TCRdb table keeps only in-frame clones and is missing some. The sample records about 88,000 clones, 85% to 95% being singletons. The source material was T cells isolated from PBMCs. These receptor sequences come from a human donor in good health.

This clone has a handful of counts. The chain combines TRBV21-1 with TRBJ1-5; no check of the table's D call, TRBD1, against the DNA was made. TRBV21-1 is described as a pseudogene. This CDR3 comprises 21 residues. The CDR3 region is CASSRKFTGTGHTDSNQPQHF. The CDR3 region has the DNA TGTGCCAGCAGCAGAAAATTTACCGGGACAGGGCATACCGATAGCAATCAGCCCCAGCATTTT.

The chain couples TRBV9 to TRBJ2-1, with TRBD2 identical over 13 bases. V shed 3 bases and J 4 bases; nucleotides not matched to a gene: 7. This CDR3 is 17 amino acids long. From germline, CDR1 is SGDLS and CDR2 YYNGEE. The chain's CDR3 is CASSEGLAGDLYNEQFF. CDR3 sequence (DNA): TGTGCCAGCAGCGAAGGACTAGCGGGAGACCTATACAATGAGCAGTTCTTC.

This chain links TRBV23-1 with TRBJ2-7; D unclear. TRBV23-1 is recorded as an ORF, its role being uncertain. This CDR3 is 13 amino acids long. V lost 2 bases to trimming and J lost 2 bases, with 7 bases between them. DNA for the CDR3: TGCGCCAGCAGTCAACCAACTACCTACGAGCAGTACTTC. This encodes CASSQPTTYEQYF.

This clone was observed once. The chain joins TRBV29-1 to TRBJ2-7; D not certain. CDR3 length: 12 residues. The ends were cut back, 2 bases at V and 2 bases at J, with 7 bases in the middle. CDR1 and CDR2 from the germline V gene are SQVTM and ANQGSEA. The DNA for the CDR3 is TGCAGCGTTGAACGGAGTCCCTACGAGCAGTACTTC. It codes for CSVERSPYEQYF.

The chain has TRBV27 and TRBJ2-7; the D is unclear. Trimming removed 5 bases at V and 2 bases at J, with 10 bases between. This CDR3 is 13 amino acids long. Per germline, CDR1 MNHEY and CDR2 SMNVEV (reference sequence). CDR3 region: CASSLPETYEQYF. The DNA for the CDR3 is TGTGCCAGCAGTCTTCCAGAAACCTACGAGCAGTACTTC.

The chain uses TRBV4-3 and TRBJ2-7; 8 bases are a match to TRBD1. Germline CDR1 is LGHNA and CDR2 is YSLEER. V dropped 2 bases and J dropped 5; count of bases not matched to a gene: 5. CDR3 length equals 14 residues. The CDR3 here is CASSQRDRMHEQYF. DNA of the CDR3: TGCGCCAGCAGCCAACGGGACAGGATGCACGAGCAGTACTTC.

The chain joins TRBV11-3 to TRBJ2-2, with 13 bases identical to TRBD2. The V segment lost 5 bases and the J segment 7 bases; nucleotides outside the gene matches: 16. The CDR3 has 19 amino acids. Germline V gene lookup returns CDR1 SGHNT and CDR2 YENEEA. CDR3 nucleotide sequence: TGTGCCAGCAGCCCCGAAACCTGGACTAGCGGGAGTGTCTTCGGGGAGCTGTTTTTT. As protein: CASSPETWTSGSVFGELFF. The whole variable domain, filled in from reference TRBV11-3 and TRBJ2-2, reads EAGVVQSPRYKIIEKKQPVAFWCNPISGHNTLYWYLQNLGQGPELLIRYENEEAVDDSQLPKDRFSAERLKGVDSTLKIQPAELGDSAVYLCASSPETWTSGSVFGELFFGEGSRLTVL.

This rearrangement joins TRBV9 to TRBJ2-3, with D perhaps matching TRBD2 (5 bases). In germline, CDR1 is SGDLS, CDR2 YYNGEE. CDR3 length: 15 amino acids. V gave up 2 bases and J gave up 0 bases, with 10 bases separating them. In nucleotides, the CDR3 is TGTGCCAGCAGCGTGGGGAGCGGTAGCACAGATACGCAGTATTTT. As protein: CASSVGSGSTDTQYF.

The V call is TRBV7-8, the J call TRBJ1-2; tentatively, D is TRBD1 (5 bases). Germline CDR1 reads SGHVS; CDR2 reads FQNEAQ. The CDR3 is made up of 16 amino acids. V was trimmed by 1 base and J by 2 bases, leaving 14 bases between them. This chain's CDR3 is CASSLGSAGSNYGYTF. The DNA for the CDR3 is TGTGCCAGCAGCTTAGGATCGGCAGGGTCCAACTATGGCTACACCTTC.

The chain links TRBV28 to TRBJ2-7; unclear D gene. Germline V gene data show CDR1 as MDHEN and CDR2 as SYDVKM. This CDR3 has 13 residues. V gave up 3 bases and J gave up 6 bases, with 12 bases separating them. The CDR3 loop is CASSFLLVSEQYF. CDR3 DNA: TGTGCCAGCAGTTTCCTCTTAGTCTCCGAGCAGTACTTC.

This clone was found once. The V and J genes are TRBV7-8 and TRBJ2-7; tentative D call: TRBD1 (8 bases). The CDR3 runs to 14 residues. Germline CDR1 is SGHVS and CDR2 is FQNEAQ. Between the trimmed V and J ends, which lost 5 bases and 3 bases, there was a span of 14 bases. Here the CDR3 reads CASSTTGGDYEQYF. The CDR3, as DNA: TGTGCCAGCAGCACCACAGGGGGGGACTACGAGCAGTACTTC.

The V and J genes are TRBV2 and TRBJ2-5; TRBD1 matches at 8 bases. Germline CDR1 SNHLY, CDR2 FYNNEI. The CDR3 loop spans 13 amino acids. Trimming took 9 bases from V and 4 from J; bases not matched to a gene: 7. The CDR3: CARRGQGGETQYF. As DNA, the CDR3 is TGTGCCAGAAGAGGACAGGGAGGAGAGACCCAGTACTTC.

V is TRBV19 and J is TRBJ1-1, with TRBD1 matching over 7 bases. Germline CDR1 LNHDA, CDR2 SQIVND (reference sequence). This CDR3 spans 18 amino acids. With 2 bases clipped from V and 1 base from J, the junction kept 13 bases outside the gene matches. The CDR3 loop is CASSIWGKGQPSNTEAFF. CDR3 sequence (DNA): TGTGCCAGTAGTATATGGGGTAAGGGACAGCCTTCGAACACTGAAGCTTTCTTT.

This chain joins TRBV6-4 and TRBJ2-1, with 12 bases identical to TRBD2. J was trimmed by 7 bases and V by 4 bases; bases with no gene match: 5. The CDR3 length is 15 residues. Germline CDR1 and CDR2: MRHNA and SNTAGT. The CDR3 nucleotides read TGTGCCAGCAGTGCCCTAGCGGGAGGGTTAAATGAGCAGTTCTTC. Translated: CASSALAGGLNEQFF.